The sequence of this T cell receptor beta chain was determined in a study of blood T cell repertoires in COVID-19. About the research overall: Some COVID-19 samples were acute and others convalescent; all came from the United States, Italy and Spain. PBMCs, B-cell-depleted T cells, or T cells were the source of the cDNA or gDNA that made up the material.

The V gene lost 6 bases and the J gene lost 7 bases, with 13 bases spanning the gap. The V gene's germline CDR1 is MNHEY and CDR2 SVGAGI. This CDR3 has 14 residues. Per the original data handling: Amplification of reference gene primers provided the estimated nucleated cell counts. The table came from immunoSEQ multiplex PCR; TCRdb's copy has only in-frame clones and leaves some out. Clonal size and the V and J genes are those of that table, whereas D and trimming came from the DNA. The table includes 97,000 or so clones, 90% detected once. Sequences were obtained from peripheral blood. This clonotype originated in a man aged 45-60 years with acute or convalescent COVID-19. The chain joins TRBV6-5 to TRBJ1-6; tentative D call: TRBD1 (5 bases). The chain's CDR3 is CASSRGAKNSPLHF. For the CDR3, the DNA is TGTGCCAGCAGCCGCGGGGCCAAAAATTCACCCCTCCACTTT.